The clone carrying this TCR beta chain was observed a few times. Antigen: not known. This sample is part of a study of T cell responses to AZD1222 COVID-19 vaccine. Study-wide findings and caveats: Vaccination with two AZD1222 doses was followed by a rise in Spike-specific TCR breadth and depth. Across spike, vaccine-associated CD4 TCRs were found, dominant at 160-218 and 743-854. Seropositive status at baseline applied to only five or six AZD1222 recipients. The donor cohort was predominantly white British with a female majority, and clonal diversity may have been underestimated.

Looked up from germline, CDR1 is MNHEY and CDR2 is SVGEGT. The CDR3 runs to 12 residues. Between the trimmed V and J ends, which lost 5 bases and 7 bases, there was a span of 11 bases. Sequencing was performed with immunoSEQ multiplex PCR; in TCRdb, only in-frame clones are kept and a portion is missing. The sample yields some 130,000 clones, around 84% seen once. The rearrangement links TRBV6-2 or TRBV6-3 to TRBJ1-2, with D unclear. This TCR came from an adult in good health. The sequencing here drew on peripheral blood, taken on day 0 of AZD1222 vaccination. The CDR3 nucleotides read TGTGCCAGCAGTCCCACTGTCGTTGGCTACACCTTC. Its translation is CASSPTVVGYTF.